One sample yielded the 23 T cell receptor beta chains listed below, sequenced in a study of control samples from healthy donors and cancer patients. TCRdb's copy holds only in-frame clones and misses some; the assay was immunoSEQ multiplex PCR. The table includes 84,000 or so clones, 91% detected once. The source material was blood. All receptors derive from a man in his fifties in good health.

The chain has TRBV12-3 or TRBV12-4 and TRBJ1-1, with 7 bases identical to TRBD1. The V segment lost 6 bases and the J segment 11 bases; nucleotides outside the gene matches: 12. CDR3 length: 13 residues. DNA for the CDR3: TGTGCCAGCAGGTCTGGAGGGGGCGGGGGCGCTTTCTTT. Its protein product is CASRSGGGGGAFF.

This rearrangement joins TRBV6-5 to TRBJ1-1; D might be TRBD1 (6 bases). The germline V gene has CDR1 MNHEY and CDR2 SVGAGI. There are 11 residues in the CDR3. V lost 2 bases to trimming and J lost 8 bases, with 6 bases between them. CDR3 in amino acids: CASSYQGEAFF. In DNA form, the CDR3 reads TGTGCCAGCAGTTACCAGGGGGAAGCTTTCTTT.

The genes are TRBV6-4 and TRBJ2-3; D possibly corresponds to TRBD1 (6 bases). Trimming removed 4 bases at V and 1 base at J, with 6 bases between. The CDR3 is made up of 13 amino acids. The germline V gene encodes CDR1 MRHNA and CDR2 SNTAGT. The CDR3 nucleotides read TGTGCCAGCAGTGGGACAGGCACAGATACGCAGTATTTT. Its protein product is CASSGTGTDTQYF.

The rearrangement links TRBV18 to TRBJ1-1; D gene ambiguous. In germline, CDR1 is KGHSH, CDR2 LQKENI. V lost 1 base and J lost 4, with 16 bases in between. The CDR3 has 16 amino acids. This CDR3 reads CASSPLPGIEVTEAFF. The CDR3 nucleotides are TGTGCCAGCTCACCACTCCCCGGAATTGAGGTCACTGAAGCTTTCTTT.

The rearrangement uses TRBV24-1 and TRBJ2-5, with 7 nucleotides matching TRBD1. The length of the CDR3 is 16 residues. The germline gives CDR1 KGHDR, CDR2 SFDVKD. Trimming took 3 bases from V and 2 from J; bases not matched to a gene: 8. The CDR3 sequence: CATSDRQGRGQETQYF. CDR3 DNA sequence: TGTGCCACCAGTGATAGACAGGGAAGGGGGCAAGAGACCCAGTACTTC.

The CDR3 is CASRIGTGRSDEQFF. CDR3 bases: TGTGCCAGCAGAATCGGCACAGGGAGGAGCGATGAGCAGTTCTTC. This chain joins TRBV6-6 and TRBJ2-1; D could derive from TRBD1 or TRBD2 (6 bases each). Germline CDR1 is MNHNY and CDR2 is SVGAGI (reference sequence). The CDR3 sequence is 15 residues long. The V end was cut by 6 bases, the J end by 8 bases, with 20 bases between.

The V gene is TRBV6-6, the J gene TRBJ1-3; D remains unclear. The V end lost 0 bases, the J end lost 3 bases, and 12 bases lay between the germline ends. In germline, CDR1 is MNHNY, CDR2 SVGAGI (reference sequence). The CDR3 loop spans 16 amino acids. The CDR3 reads CASSYSDTASGNTIYF. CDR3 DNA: TGTGCCAGCAGTTACTCCGACACAGCTAGTGGAAACACCATATATTTT.

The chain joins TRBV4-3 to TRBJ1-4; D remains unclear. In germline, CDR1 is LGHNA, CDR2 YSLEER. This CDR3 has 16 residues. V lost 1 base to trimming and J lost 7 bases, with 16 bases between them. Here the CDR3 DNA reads TGCGCCAGCAGCCAAGCCTGGACTGACTTTAGTGAAAAACTGTTTTTT. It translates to CASSQAWTDFSEKLFF.

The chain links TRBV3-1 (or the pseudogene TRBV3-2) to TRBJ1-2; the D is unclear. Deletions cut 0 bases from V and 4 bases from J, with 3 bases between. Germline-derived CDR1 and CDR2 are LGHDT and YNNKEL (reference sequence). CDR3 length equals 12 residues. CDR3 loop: CASSQDTYGYTF. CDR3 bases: TGTGCCAGCAGCCAAGATACCTATGGCTACACCTTC.

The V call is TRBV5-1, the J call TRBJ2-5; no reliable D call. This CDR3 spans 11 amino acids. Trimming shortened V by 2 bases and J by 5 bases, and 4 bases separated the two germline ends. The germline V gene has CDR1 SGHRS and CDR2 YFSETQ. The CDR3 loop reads CASSFGETQYF. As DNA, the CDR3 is TGCGCCAGCAGCTTTGGGGAGACCCAGTACTTC.

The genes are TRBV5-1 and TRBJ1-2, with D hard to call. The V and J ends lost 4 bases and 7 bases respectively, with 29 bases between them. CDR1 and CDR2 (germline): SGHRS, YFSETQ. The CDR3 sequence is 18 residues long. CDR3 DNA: TGCGCCAGCAGCCCGTTCGGAGGGCAGGCCCGGAAGGTTGGTGGCTACACCTTC. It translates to CASSPFGGQARKVGGYTF. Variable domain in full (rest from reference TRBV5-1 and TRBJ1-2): KAGVTQTPRYLIKTRGQQVTLSCSPISGHRSVSWYQQTPGQGLQFLFEYFSETQRNKGNFPGRFSGRQFSNSRSEMNVSTLELGDSALYLCASSPFGGQARKVGGYTFGSGTRLTVV.

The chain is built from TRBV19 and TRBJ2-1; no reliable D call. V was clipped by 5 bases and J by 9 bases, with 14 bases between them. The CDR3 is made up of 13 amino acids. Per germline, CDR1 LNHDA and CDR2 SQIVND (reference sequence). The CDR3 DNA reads TGTGCCAGTAGTCCGACGGGCAGGCCTGAGCAGTTCTTC. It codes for CASSPTGRPEQFF.

CDR3 nucleotide sequence: TGCAGCGTTGAAGCGACAGGGTTGGGCACTGAAGCTTTCTTT. Protein sequence: CSVEATGLGTEAFF. The rearrangement uses TRBV29-1 and TRBJ1-1; 7 bases are a match to TRBD1. V lost 1 base, J lost 4 bases, and 6 bases stayed unmatched. In germline, CDR1 is SQVTM, CDR2 ANQGSEA. The CDR3 totals 14 residues.

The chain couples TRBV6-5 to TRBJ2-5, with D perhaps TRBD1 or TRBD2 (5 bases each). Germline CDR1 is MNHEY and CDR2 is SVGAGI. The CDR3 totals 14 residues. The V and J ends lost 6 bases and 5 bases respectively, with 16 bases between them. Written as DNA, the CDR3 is TGTGCCAGCAGAGCGGTTGGGGCTGGGGAGACCCAGTACTTC. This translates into CASRAVGAGETQYF.

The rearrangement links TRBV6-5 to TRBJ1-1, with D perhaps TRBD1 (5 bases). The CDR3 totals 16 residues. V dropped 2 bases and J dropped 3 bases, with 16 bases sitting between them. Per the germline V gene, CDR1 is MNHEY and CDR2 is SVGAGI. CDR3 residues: CASSYLPDTRDTEAFF. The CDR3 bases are TGTGCCAGCAGTTACCTCCCGGACACGAGGGACACTGAAGCTTTCTTT.

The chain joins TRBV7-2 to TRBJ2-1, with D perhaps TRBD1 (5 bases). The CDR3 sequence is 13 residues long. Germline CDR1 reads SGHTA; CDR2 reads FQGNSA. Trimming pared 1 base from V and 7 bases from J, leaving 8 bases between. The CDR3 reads CASSLVRGNEQFF. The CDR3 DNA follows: TGTGCCAGCAGCTTAGTTAGGGGAAATGAGCAGTTCTTC.

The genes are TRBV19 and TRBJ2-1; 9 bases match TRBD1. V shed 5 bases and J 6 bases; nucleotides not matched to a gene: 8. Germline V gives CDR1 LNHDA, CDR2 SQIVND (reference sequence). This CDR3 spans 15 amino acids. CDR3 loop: CASSSPGQGSNEQFF. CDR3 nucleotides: TGTGCCAGTAGTTCCCCCGGACAGGGGTCCAATGAGCAGTTCTTC.

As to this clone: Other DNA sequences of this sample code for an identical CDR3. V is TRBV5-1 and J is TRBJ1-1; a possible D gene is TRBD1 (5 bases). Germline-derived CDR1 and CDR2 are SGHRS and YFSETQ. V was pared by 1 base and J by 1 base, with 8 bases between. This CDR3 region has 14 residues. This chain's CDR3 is CASSLQGTNTEAFF. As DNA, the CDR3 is TGCGCCAGCAGCTTGCAAGGGACGAACACTGAAGCTTTCTTT.

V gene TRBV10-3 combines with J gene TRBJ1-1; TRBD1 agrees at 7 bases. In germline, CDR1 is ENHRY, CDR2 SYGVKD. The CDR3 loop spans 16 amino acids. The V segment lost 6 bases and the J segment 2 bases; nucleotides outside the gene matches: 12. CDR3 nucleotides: TGTGCCATCAGGACAGGGAATGGAGGGGGTAACACTGAAGCTTTCTTT. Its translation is CAIRTGNGGGNTEAFF.

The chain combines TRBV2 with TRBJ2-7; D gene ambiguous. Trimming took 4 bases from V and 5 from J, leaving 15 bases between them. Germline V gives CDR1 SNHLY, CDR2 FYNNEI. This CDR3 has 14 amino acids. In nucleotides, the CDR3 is TGTGCCAGCAGTGTGGTGCCAGAGGCCCACGAGCAGTACTTC. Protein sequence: CASSVVPEAHEQYF.

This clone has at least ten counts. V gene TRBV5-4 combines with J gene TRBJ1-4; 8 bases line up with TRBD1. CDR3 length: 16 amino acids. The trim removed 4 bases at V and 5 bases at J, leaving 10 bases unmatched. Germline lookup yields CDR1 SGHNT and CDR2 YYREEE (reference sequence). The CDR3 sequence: CASSVGQGGGNEKLFF. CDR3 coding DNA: TGTGCCAGCAGCGTCGGACAGGGAGGAGGGAATGAAAAACTGTTTTTT. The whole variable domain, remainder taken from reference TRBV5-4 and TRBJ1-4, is ETGVTQSPTHLIKTRGQQVTLRCSSQSGHNTVSWYQQALGQGPQFIFQYYREEENGRGNFPPRFSGLQFPNYSSELNVNALELDDSALYLCASSVGQGGGNEKLFFGSGTQLSVL.

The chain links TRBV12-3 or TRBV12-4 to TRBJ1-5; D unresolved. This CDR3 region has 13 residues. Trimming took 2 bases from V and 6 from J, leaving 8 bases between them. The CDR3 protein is CASSLPAGQPQHF. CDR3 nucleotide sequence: TGTGCCAGCAGTTTACCCGCCGGTCAGCCCCAGCATTTT.

This chain's CDR3 is CASSFGGSMGGDGYTF. For the CDR3, the DNA is TGTGCCAGCAGTTTCGGGGGCTCGATGGGCGGGGATGGCTACACCTTC. This chain links TRBV27 with TRBJ1-2; D possibly corresponds to TRBD1 (6 bases). Trimming took off 3 bases at V and 6 bases at J, with 20 bases between the two ends. The CDR3 length is 16 residues. Germline assignment: CDR1 MNHEY and CDR2 SMNVEV (reference sequence).